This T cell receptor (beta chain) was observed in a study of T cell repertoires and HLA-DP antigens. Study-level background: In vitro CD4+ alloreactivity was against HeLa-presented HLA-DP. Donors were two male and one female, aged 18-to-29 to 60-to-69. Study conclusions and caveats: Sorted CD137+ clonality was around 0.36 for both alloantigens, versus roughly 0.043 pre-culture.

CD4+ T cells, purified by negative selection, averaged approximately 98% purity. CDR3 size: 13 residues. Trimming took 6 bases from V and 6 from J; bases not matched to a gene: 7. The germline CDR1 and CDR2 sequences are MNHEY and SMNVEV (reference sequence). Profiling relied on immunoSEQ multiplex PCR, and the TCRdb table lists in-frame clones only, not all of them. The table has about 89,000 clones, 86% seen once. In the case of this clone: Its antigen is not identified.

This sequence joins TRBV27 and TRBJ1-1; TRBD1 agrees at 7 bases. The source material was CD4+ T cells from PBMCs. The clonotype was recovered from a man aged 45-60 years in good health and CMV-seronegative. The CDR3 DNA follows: TGTGCCAGCAGGCCAGACAGGGTGTCTGAAGCTTTCTTT. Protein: CASRPDRVSEAFF.